This T cell receptor (beta chain) is from a study (dated by TCRdb to about 2016). This clonotype was observed many times. The antigen it recognizes is unknown. Base-call qualities are not available, and no considerably larger clone is one nucleotide away. The CDR3 sequence holds 13 residues, the cysteine and phenylalanine included. Only the CDR3 portion is preserved as DNA: 39 bases, with reading frame beginning at the first base. V is reduced by 10 bases and J by 1 base, leaving a spacing of 13 bases between them. Looking up the germline V gene yields CDR1 MNHEY and CDR2 SVGEGT. The protocol used for the library was RT-PCR. This sample was sequenced with an Illumina MiSeq. The public reads were reprocessed in TCRdb via fastp at Q25 and MiXCR, keeping in-frame beta chains. CDR3 protein sequences are deduplicated, and each keeps its most common genes and DNA. The sample records about 700,000 distinct CDR3 sequences, approximately 15% of which are singletons. The top ten clones comprise 3.6% of the sample.

Sequenced: memory CD4+ T cells from blood. The receptor was isolated from a female donor in good health, serving as a healthy control. In this chain, TRBV6-2 or TRBV6-3 is recombined with TRBJ1-1; no D gene call is confident. In nucleotides, the sequence is TGTGCCAACCCATTCAAGGCGAACACTGAAGCTTTCTTT. Its protein is CANPFKANTEAFF.